The 23 T cell receptor beta chains below were found in one sample sequenced in a study of T cell responses to AZD1222 COVID-19 vaccine. Assay: immunoSEQ multiplex PCR; the TCRdb copy retains only in-frame clones and omits some. The sample holds about 150,000 clones; around 91% are singletons and the top ten take about 6.9%. This specimen was peripheral blood, taken on day 0 of AZD1222 vaccination. These receptors were collected from an adult in good health.

The genes are TRBV12-5 and TRBJ1-1, with no clear D. V dropped 1 base and J dropped 0 bases, with 6 bases sitting between them. Germline lookup yields CDR1 LGHNT and CDR2 FRNRAP. This CDR3 is 14 amino acids long. The CDR3 spells CASGLETLNTEAFF. The CDR3 bases are TGTGCTAGTGGTTTGGAAACACTGAACACTGAAGCTTTCTTT.

V and J are TRBV20-1 and TRBJ1-6; the D is unclear. CDR1 and CDR2 (germline): DFQATT, SNEGSKA (reference sequence). V was pared by 3 bases and J by 5 bases, with 8 bases between. The CDR3 is 13 residues long. The CDR3 loop is CSASRTDNSPLHF. The CDR3 DNA reads TGCAGTGCTAGTCGGACGGATAATTCACCCCTCCACTTT.

The J gene is TRBJ1-2, the V gene TRBV6-1; D ambiguous. There are 13 residues in the CDR3. Germline CDR1 MNHNS, CDR2 SASEGT. V was pared by 3 bases and J by 0 bases, with 5 bases between. CDR3 bases: TGTGCCAGCAGTGACAGAGCTAACTATGGCTACACCTTC. Translated, it gives CASSDRANYGYTF.

The chain has TRBV7-8 and TRBJ2-3; D is undetermined. The germline V gene has CDR1 SGHVS and CDR2 FQNEAQ. Trimming took off 3 bases at V and 8 bases at J, with 9 bases between the two ends. The CDR3 loop spans 12 amino acids. The CDR3 is CASSFAVSTQYF. CDR3 nucleotides: TGTGCCAGCAGCTTTGCCGTGTCTACGCAGTATTTT.

The chain joins TRBV6-4 to TRBJ2-2, with D possibly matching TRBD1 (6 bases). CDR1 and CDR2 (germline): MRHNA, SNTAGT. This CDR3 contains 15 residues. Trimming took off 6 bases at V and 4 bases at J, with 15 bases between the two ends. The DNA for the CDR3 is TGTGCCAGCAGACCACAGGGTATGGGCACCGGGGAGCTGTTTTTT. Its protein is CASRPQGMGTGELFF.

The rearrangement joins TRBV28 to TRBJ1-5, with TRBD1 as a possible D gene (6 bases). CDR1 MDHEN and CDR2 SYDVKM come from the germline V gene. V lost 6 bases, J lost 6 bases, and 18 bases lay in between. The CDR3 is made up of 15 amino acids. DNA of the CDR3: TGTGCCAGCAGCCCGGGGGGGGCATCGGTTCAGCCCCAGCATTTT. Amino acids: CASSPGGASVQPQHF.

The rearrangement joins TRBV27 to TRBJ1-2; TRBD1 is a possible D gene (6 bases). The CDR3 spans 13 residues. V lost 7 bases to trimming and J lost 5 bases, with 14 bases between them. Germline loops: CDR1 MNHEY, CDR2 SMNVEV (reference sequence). The DNA of the CDR3 is TGTGCCAGCACCCCCGGACAGAAATATGGCTACACCTTC. Amino acid sequence: CASTPGQKYGYTF.

The genes are TRBV4-3 and TRBJ1-2; 8 bases are a match to TRBD1. The V and J ends lost 1 base and 3 bases, in that order; junction bases with no gene match: 4. Germline V gene lookup returns CDR1 LGHNA and CDR2 YSLEER. This CDR3 has 15 amino acids. The DNA for the CDR3 is TGCGCCAGCAGCCAAGGGACAGGGTATGACTATGGCTACACCTTC. It specifies CASSQGTGYDYGYTF.

V usage is TRBV15 and J usage is TRBJ1-5; D may be TRBD1 (5 bases). CDR3 length: 14 amino acids. Germline-derived CDR1 and CDR2 are LNHNV and YYDKDF (reference sequence). The germline V and J ends were trimmed by 9 bases and 4 bases, with 16 bases remaining between them. CDR3 in DNA: TGTGCCACGGGGACCGAGAGCATGAATCAGCCCCAGCATTTT. Translation gives CATGTESMNQPQHF.

Only one count was recorded for this clone. J is TRBJ2-2 and V is TRBV5-5; 9 bases are shared with TRBD1. Germline V gives CDR1 SGHKS, CDR2 YYEKEE (reference sequence). J was trimmed by 2 bases and V by 4 bases; bases with no gene match: 6. This CDR3 contains 16 residues. The CDR3 region is CASSVQGASNTGELFF. The CDR3 DNA reads TGTGCCAGCAGCGTACAGGGGGCGTCTAACACCGGGGAGCTGTTTTTT.

The chain joins TRBV19 to TRBJ2-3, with TRBD1 matching 12 bases. CDR1 LNHDA and CDR2 SQIVND come from the germline V gene (reference sequence). This CDR3 spans 18 amino acids. The V gene end was trimmed by 4 bases and the J gene end by 5 bases; junction bases not matched to a gene: 13. CDR3 sequence: CASSSDRDRGQGGDTQYF. CDR3 nucleotides: TGTGCCAGTAGTAGCGACCGGGACAGGGGGCAAGGGGGAGATACGCAGTATTTT.

This chain uses TRBV19 with TRBJ1-6; D is perhaps TRBD1 (5 bases). CDR3 length: 11 residues. Germline lookup yields CDR1 LNHDA and CDR2 SQIVND (reference sequence). Between the trimmed V and J ends, which lost 10 bases and 8 bases, there was a span of 9 bases. The chain's CDR3 is CATGGDSPLHF. The DNA for the CDR3 is TGTGCCACCGGGGGGGATTCACCCCTCCACTTT.

This chain connects TRBV12-5 to TRBJ2-3; 8 bases match TRBD2. The CDR3 contains 16 residues. From germline, CDR1 is LGHNT and CDR2 FRNRAP. The J segment lost 2 bases and the V segment lost 1 base, leaving 5 bases of the junction unmatched. The CDR3 region is CASGLGTSGFTDTQYF. The CDR3 DNA reads as TGTGCTAGTGGTTTGGGTACTAGCGGTTTCACAGATACGCAGTATTTT.

This clone came up once. This chain uses TRBV6-5 with TRBJ1-4; D perhaps matches TRBD1 (6 bases). CDR1 is MNHEY and CDR2 is SVGAGI in the germline V gene. This CDR3 spans 15 amino acids. The ends were cut back, 6 bases at V and 7 bases at J, with 18 bases in the middle. The CDR3 sequence is CASSFDRRYGEKLFF. DNA for the CDR3: TGTGCCAGCAGCTTTGACAGGAGGTACGGTGAAAAACTGTTTTTT.

The rearrangement links TRBV5-4 to TRBJ2-5; tentatively, D is TRBD1 (6 bases). The CDR3 runs 15 residues. Germline V lookup: CDR1 SGHNT, CDR2 YYREEE (reference sequence). Trimming took off 2 bases at V and 5 bases at J, with 16 bases between the two ends. CDR3 DNA sequence: TGTGCCAGCAGCTTCCCCGGGCAGGGGATGGAGACCCAGTACTTC. Its translation is CASSFPGQGMETQYF.

This clone showed up just a few times. The chain links TRBV2 to TRBJ2-4, with D perhaps being TRBD1 or TRBD2 (5 bases each). CDR1 SNHLY and CDR2 FYNNEI come from the germline V gene. The length of the CDR3 is 13 residues. Trimming removed 8 bases at V and 0 bases at J, with 8 bases between. CDR3 nucleotide sequence: TGTGCCAGCGGGGGATTAGCCAAAAACATTCAGTACTTC. As protein: CASGGLAKNIQYF.

This clone has a handful of counts. This chain joins TRBV5-4 and TRBJ1-6; no clear D. CDR3 length: 15 amino acids. The germline gives CDR1 SGHNT, CDR2 YYREEE (reference sequence). V was clipped by 0 bases and J by 0 bases, with 4 bases between them. CDR3 bases: TGTGCCAGCAGCTTGGCCAGCTCCTATAATTCACCCCTCCACTTT. Its protein is CASSLASSYNSPLHF.

The chain has TRBV6-4 and TRBJ2-4; D is unresolved. The CDR3 runs 14 residues. Germline CDR1 is MRHNA and CDR2 is SNTAGT. V lost 0 bases, J lost 1 base, and 4 bases lay in between. In nucleotides, the CDR3 is TGTGCCAGCAGTGACTCGGGGGCCAAAAACATTCAGTACTTC. Translated: CASSDSGAKNIQYF.

This chain joins TRBV29-1 and TRBJ2-3; a weak D match, TRBD1 (5 bases). V was cut by 6 bases and J by 3 bases, with 13 bases left in between. The CDR3 totals 13 residues. Looked up from germline, CDR1 is SQVTM and CDR2 is ANQGSEA. The CDR3 is CSVGPPGTDTQYF. The CDR3 DNA reads TGCAGCGTGGGGCCCCCCGGAACAGATACGCAGTATTTT.

The genes are TRBV21-1 and TRBJ1-5. TRBV21-1 is termed a pseudogene. This CDR3 comprises 17 residues. CDR3 sequence reads: CASSKILEIEGNQPQHF. As DNA, the CDR3 is TGTGCCAGCAGCAAAATCTTGGAAATAGAGGGCAATCAGCCCCAGCATTTT.

V gene TRBV9 combines with J gene TRBJ2-6; weak D call: TRBD2 (7 bases). CDR1 and CDR2 from the germline V gene are SGDLS and YYNGEE. CDR3 size: 18 residues. Trimming shortened V by 3 bases and J by 0 bases, and 16 bases separated the two germline ends. CDR3 protein: CASSAIGGALSGANVLTF. Here the CDR3 DNA reads TGTGCCAGCAGCGCCATAGGGGGGGCCCTCTCTGGGGCCAACGTCCTGACTTTC.

The count of this clone is one. The genes are TRBV5-6 and TRBJ1-6; D unclear. There are 15 residues in the CDR3. The germline gives CDR1 SGHDT, CDR2 YYEEEE. V was clipped by 1 base and J by 1 base, with 6 bases between them. The CDR3, as DNA: TGTGCCAGCAGCTTGAGCTGGTCCTATAATTCACCCCTCCACTTT. It yields the protein CASSLSWSYNSPLHF.

The V and J genes are TRBV10-3 and TRBJ2-2, with D perhaps matching TRBD2 (6 bases). Per the germline V gene, CDR1 is ENHRY and CDR2 is SYGVKD. The CDR3 extends over 14 amino acids. The germline V and J ends were trimmed by 0 bases and 4 bases, with 6 bases remaining between them. For the CDR3, the DNA is TGTGCCATCAGTGAGTCCGGGGGCACCGGGGAGCTGTTTTTT. Translation gives CAISESGGTGELFF.